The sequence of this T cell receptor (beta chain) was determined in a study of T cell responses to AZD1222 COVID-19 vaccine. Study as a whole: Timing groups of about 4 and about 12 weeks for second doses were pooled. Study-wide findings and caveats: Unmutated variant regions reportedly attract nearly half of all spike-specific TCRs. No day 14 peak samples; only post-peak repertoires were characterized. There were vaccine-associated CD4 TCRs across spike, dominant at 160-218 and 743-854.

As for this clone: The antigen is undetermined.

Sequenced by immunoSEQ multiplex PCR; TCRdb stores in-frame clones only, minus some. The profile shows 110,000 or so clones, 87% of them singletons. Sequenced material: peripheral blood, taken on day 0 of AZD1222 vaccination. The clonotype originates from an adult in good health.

The CDR3 region has the DNA TGTGCCAGCAGTTACGTCCGGGTCACTGGCAAAAACATTCAGTACTTC. Amino acids: CASSYVRVTGKNIQYF. The rearrangement joins TRBV6-2 or TRBV6-3 to TRBJ2-4; D ambiguous. Trimming removed 2 bases at V and 3 bases at J, with 14 bases between. Per germline, CDR1 MNHEY and CDR2 SVGEGT. This CDR3 region has 16 residues.